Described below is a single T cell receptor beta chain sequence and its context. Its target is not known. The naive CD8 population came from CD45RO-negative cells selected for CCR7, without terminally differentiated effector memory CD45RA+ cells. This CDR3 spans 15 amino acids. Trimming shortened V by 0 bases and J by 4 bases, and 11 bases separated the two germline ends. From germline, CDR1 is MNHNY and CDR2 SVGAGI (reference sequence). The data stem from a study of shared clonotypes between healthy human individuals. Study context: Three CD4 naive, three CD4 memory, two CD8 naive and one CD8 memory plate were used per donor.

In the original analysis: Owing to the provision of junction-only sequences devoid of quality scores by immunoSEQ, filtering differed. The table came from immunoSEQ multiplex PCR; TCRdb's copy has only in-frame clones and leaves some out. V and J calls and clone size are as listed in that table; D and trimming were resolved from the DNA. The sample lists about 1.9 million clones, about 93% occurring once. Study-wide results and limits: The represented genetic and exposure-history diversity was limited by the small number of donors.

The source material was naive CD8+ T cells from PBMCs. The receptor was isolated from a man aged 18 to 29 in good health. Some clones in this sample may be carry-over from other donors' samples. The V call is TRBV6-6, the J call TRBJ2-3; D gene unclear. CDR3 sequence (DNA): TGTGCCAGCAGTTACTCGTCCGTCGGAGCAGATACGCAGTATTTT. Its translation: CASSYSSVGADTQYF.